Listed here are 30 T cell receptor beta chains from one sample, sequenced in a study of Ad26.COV2.S vaccination and SARS-CoV-2 variants. Clones were read by immunoSEQ multiplex PCR, and TCRdb kept only the in-frame ones, dropping some. The data hold 300,000 to 450,000 clones, with just over 90% observed a single time. This material consisted of peripheral blood, taken after recovery from COVID-19. The receptors come from a human donor who had recovered from COVID-19.

The chain is built from TRBV19 and TRBJ1-2; 7 bases match TRBD1. After removal of 9 bases from V and 2 bases from J, the junction contained 6 bases not matched to a gene. The V gene's germline CDR1 is LNHDA and CDR2 SQIVND (reference sequence). There are 13 residues in the CDR3. CDR3 amino acids: CASRQGINYGYTF. CDR3 DNA: TGTGCCAGCAGACAGGGCATCAACTATGGCTACACCTTC.

The chain is built from TRBV19 and TRBJ1-4; a possible D gene is TRBD1 (5 bases). The CDR3 runs to 15 residues. The germline V gene encodes CDR1 LNHDA and CDR2 SQIVND (reference sequence). V gave up 4 bases and J gave up 0 bases, with 9 bases separating them. CDR3 DNA sequence: TGTGCCAGTAGTACCACAGGATCAACTAATGAAAAACTGTTTTTT. It encodes CASSTTGSTNEKLFF.

This chain links TRBV5-5 with TRBJ1-6; no clear D. The CDR3 consists of 15 residues. The germline CDR1 and CDR2 sequences are SGHKS and YYEKEE (reference sequence). Trimming pared 1 base from V and 7 bases from J, leaving 12 bases between. CDR3 in DNA: TGTGCCAGCAGCTTGTACGGGAATGACAATTCACCCCTCCACTTT. It encodes CASSLYGNDNSPLHF.

The chain carries TRBV7-9 and TRBJ2-2; 9 bases fit TRBD2. The germline CDR1 and CDR2 sequences are SEHNR and FQNEAQ (reference sequence). This CDR3 comprises 16 residues. V shed 4 bases, J shed 1 base, and the junction held 4 bases outside the gene matches. The CDR3 coding sequence is TGTGCCAGCAGCTCTAGCGGGACGAAGAACACCGGGGAGCTGTTTTTT. The encoded protein is CASSSSGTKNTGELFF.

The chain is built from TRBV19 and TRBJ1-2; TRBD1 matches at 7 bases. From germline, CDR1 is LNHDA and CDR2 SQIVND (reference sequence). V lost 4 bases and J lost 6; bases outside the gene matches: 8. The CDR3 consists of 14 residues. The CDR3 region has the DNA TGTGCCAGTAGTACCCACAGGGGAACTAATGGCTACACCTTC. As protein: CASSTHRGTNGYTF. Complete variable domain (other parts from reference TRBV19 and TRBJ1-2): DGGITQSPKYLFRKEGQNVTLSCEQNLNHDAMYWYRQDPGQGLRLIYYSQIVNDFQKGDIAEGYSVSREKKESFPLTVTSAQKNPTAFYLCASSTHRGTNGYTFGSGTRLTVV.

The chain links TRBV6-1 to TRBJ2-7, with D possibly matching TRBD2 (6 bases). There are 15 residues in the CDR3. Germline values: CDR1 MNHNS, CDR2 SASEGT. The V end was cut by 0 bases, the J end by 3 bases, with 12 bases between. This chain's CDR3 is CASSEAVAADYEQYF. CDR3 nucleotides: TGTGCCAGCAGTGAAGCGGTAGCGGCTGACTACGAGCAGTACTTC.

This CDR3 is CASSGGAGGTNEQFF. In nucleotides, the CDR3 is TGTGCCAGCAGCGGAGGAGCGGGGGGTACTAATGAGCAGTTCTTC. The rearrangement joins TRBV6-4 to TRBJ2-1; 9 bases align to TRBD2. V dropped 6 bases and J dropped 7; count of bases not matched to a gene: 10. Germline-derived CDR1 and CDR2 are MRHNA and SNTAGT. This CDR3 is 15 amino acids long.

The V and J genes are TRBV6-1 and TRBJ1-4; possibly TRBD1 for D (5 bases). The CDR3 loop spans 16 amino acids. Germline CDR1 and CDR2: MNHNS and SASEGT. V was shortened by 4 bases and J by 1 base, with 13 bases between the two germline ends. CDR3 region: CASSAGTYGTNEKLFF. CDR3 sequence (DNA): TGTGCCAGCAGTGCCGGGACCTACGGAACTAATGAAAAACTGTTTTTT.

This chain connects TRBV29-1 to TRBJ1-1; D possibly corresponds to TRBD1 (5 bases). Germline CDR1 SQVTM, CDR2 ANQGSEA. Trimming removed 7 bases at V and 4 bases at J, with 16 bases between. The CDR3 loop spans 13 amino acids. Here the CDR3 reads CSGRGSQTTEAFF. The DNA for the CDR3 is TGCAGCGGTCGGGGGAGCCAAACCACTGAAGCTTTCTTT.

The rearrangement links TRBV18 to TRBJ2-5, with unresolved D. CDR1 is KGHSH and CDR2 is LQKENI in the germline V gene. This CDR3 region has 14 residues. Trimming took 3 bases from V and 1 from J, leaving 9 bases between them. CDR3 DNA: TGTGCCAGCTCACCGGCGGATTTCCAAGAGACCCAGTACTTC. Its translation is CASSPADFQETQYF.

CDR3 in amino acids: CASGQGEAKGYTF. In DNA, the CDR3 is TGTGCCAGCGGCCAGGGGGAAGCGAAAGGCTACACCTTC. The genes are TRBV7-9 and TRBJ1-2; TRBD1 agrees at 7 bases. Germline trimming cut 8 bases from V and 8 bases from J; bases unmatched to any gene: 11. CDR1 is SEHNR, CDR2 FQNEAQ, per germline (reference sequence). CDR3 length equals 13 residues.

The chain is built from TRBV6-1 and TRBJ1-6; possible D gene TRBD1, 6 bases. V was cut by 3 bases and J by 8 bases, with 17 bases left in between. CDR3 length: 16 amino acids. The germline gives CDR1 MNHNS, CDR2 SASEGT. CDR3 DNA sequence: TGTGCCAGCAGTGACGGGTGGTCAGGGGCGTATTCACCCCTCCACTTT. Amino acids: CASSDGWSGAYSPLHF.

This chain joins TRBV6-5 and TRBJ1-6; 12 bases are shared with TRBD1. Germline-derived CDR1 and CDR2 are MNHEY and SVGAGI. The CDR3 length is 14 residues. The trim removed 6 bases at V and 11 bases at J, leaving 5 bases unmatched. The CDR3 DNA is TGTGCCAGCAGGGCCGGGACAGGGGGCACACCCCTCCACTTT. This translates into CASRAGTGGTPLHF.

V usage is TRBV6-1 and J usage is TRBJ1-3; D uncertain. The germline V and J ends were trimmed by 2 bases and 0 bases, with 14 bases remaining between them. CDR1 MNHNS and CDR2 SASEGT come from the germline V gene. The CDR3 has 17 residues. As DNA, the CDR3 is TGTGCCAGCAGTGAAAAAATCAAGTACTTCTCTGGAAACACCATATATTTT. It codes for CASSEKIKYFSGNTIYF.

This clone was detected only once. The chain couples TRBV5-5 to TRBJ1-1; D gene ambiguous. Trimming left V 3 bases short and J 11 bases short, with 11 bases between. CDR3 size: 11 residues. Germline V gives CDR1 SGHKS, CDR2 YYEKEE (reference sequence). Here the CDR3 DNA reads TGTGCCAGCAGCTCGGACGATCGGGCTTTCTTT. Residues: CASSSDDRAFF.

The chain employs TRBV7-2 and TRBJ2-5; a weak D match, TRBD2 (6 bases). Trimming took 2 bases from V and 5 from J, leaving 9 bases between them. Germline CDR1 and CDR2: SGHTA and FQGNSA. This CDR3 comprises 13 residues. The CDR3 here is CASSLNSGETQYF. The DNA of the CDR3 is TGTGCCAGCAGCTTAAACAGCGGGGAGACCCAGTACTTC.

The chain combines TRBV7-6 with TRBJ2-1; D ambiguous. With 5 bases removed from V and 3 bases from J, the gap between germline ends came to 14 bases. This CDR3 contains 15 residues. CDR1 SGHVS and CDR2 FNYEAQ come from the germline V gene. The CDR3 protein is CASSPTHNNYNEQFF. The CDR3 DNA sequence: TGTGCCAGCAGCCCCACTCATAATAACTACAATGAGCAGTTCTTC.

The chain links TRBV19 to TRBJ2-5; D is tentatively TRBD1 or TRBD2 (6 bases each). This CDR3 region has 16 residues. Deletions cut 4 bases from V and 1 base from J, with 16 bases between. Germline loops: CDR1 LNHDA, CDR2 SQIVND (reference sequence). CDR3 residues: CASSSPRGPSQETQYF. The DNA of the CDR3 is TGTGCCAGTAGTAGCCCACGGGGGCCATCCCAAGAGACCCAGTACTTC.

The V gene is TRBV13, the J gene TRBJ1-2; weak D call: TRBD1 (5 bases). The CDR3 contains 15 residues. Looked up from germline, CDR1 is PRHDT and CDR2 is FYEKMQ (reference sequence). Trimming shortened V by 4 bases and J by 4 bases, and 16 bases separated the two germline ends. This CDR3 is CASSSRGAPGYGYTF. In nucleotides, the CDR3 is TGTGCCAGCAGCTCCAGAGGGGCCCCGGGCTATGGCTACACCTTC.

This chain links TRBV20-1 with TRBJ2-2, with D perhaps assigned TRBD1 or TRBD2 (5 bases each). Germline assignment: CDR1 DFQATT and CDR2 SNEGSKA (reference sequence). This CDR3 contains 14 residues. Trimming left V 3 bases short and J 3 bases short, with 11 bases between. CDR3 in DNA: TGCAGTGCTAGTACGGGGACCGACACCGGGGAGCTGTTTTTT. This translates into CSASTGTDTGELFF.

The V call is TRBV27, the J call TRBJ1-2; D uncertain. This CDR3 is built from 13 residues. Germline lookup yields CDR1 MNHEY and CDR2 SMNVEV (reference sequence). Trimming stripped 0 bases from V and 7 bases from J, with 9 bases between. The DNA for the CDR3 is TGTGCCAGCAGTTTATCGAGCAAGAGTGGCTACACCTTC. It encodes CASSLSSKSGYTF.

The rearrangement joins TRBV5-4 to TRBJ1-2, with D possibly being TRBD1 (6 bases). CDR3 size: 14 residues. Trimming removed 3 bases at V and 3 bases at J, with 12 bases between. The germline gives CDR1 SGHNT, CDR2 YYREEE (reference sequence). In DNA, the CDR3 is TGTGCCAGCAGCTGGCTGGACAGAGACTATGGCTACACCTTC. Its protein product is CASSWLDRDYGYTF.

The chain links TRBV19 to TRBJ1-6, with D tentatively TRBD1 (5 bases). The CDR3 is 13 amino acids. The ends were cut back, 9 bases at V and 9 bases at J, with 15 bases in the middle. The V gene's germline CDR1 is LNHDA and CDR2 SQIVND (reference sequence). In DNA form, the CDR3 reads TGTGCCAGCCACAAACTCCAGGGTTCACCCCTCCACTTT. Translation: CASHKLQGSPLHF.

The chain joins TRBV4-2 to TRBJ1-3; a weak D match, TRBD1 (5 bases). Per the germline V gene, CDR1 is LGHNA and CDR2 is YNFKEQ. Trimming stripped 1 base from V and 4 bases from J, with 11 bases between. This CDR3 spans 15 amino acids. The CDR3 protein is CASSQGGGAGNTIYF. In DNA form, the CDR3 reads TGTGCCAGCAGCCAAGGAGGAGGGGCAGGAAACACCATATATTTT.

This chain links TRBV12-3 or TRBV12-4 with TRBJ1-2; D ambiguous. The CDR3 has 13 amino acids. V was clipped by 7 bases and J by 4 bases, with 13 bases between them. This CDR3 is CASTPPGSYGYTF. CDR3 coding DNA: TGTGCCAGCACCCCCCCCGGGTCCTATGGCTACACCTTC.

V gene TRBV12-5 combines with J gene TRBJ1-2, with D possibly matching TRBD1 (6 bases). The CDR3 loop spans 15 amino acids. Trimming removed 1 base at V and 4 bases at J, with 13 bases between. Germline V gene lookup returns CDR1 LGHNT and CDR2 FRNRAP. The CDR3 nucleotides are TGTGCTAGTGGTTTGGGGACCGGGGGGGCCTATGGCTACACCTTC. It yields the protein CASGLGTGGAYGYTF.

The chain uses TRBV5-4 and TRBJ1-1; D may be TRBD1 (5 bases). The CDR3 runs to 17 residues. Deletions cut 0 bases from V and 4 bases from J, with 19 bases between. Germline V CDR1 and CDR2: SGHNT, YYREEE (reference sequence). The CDR3 bases are TGTGCCAGCAGCTTGGGGCCCGTTTTCCTGGGGGGCACTGAAGCTTTCTTT. Translated, it gives CASSLGPVFLGGTEAFF.

The CDR3 DNA is TGTGCCAGCGGGTCCCATGGGCTCACTGAAGCTTTCTTT. Encoded protein: CASGSHGLTEAFF. The rearrangement joins TRBV7-3 to TRBJ1-1; D call uncertain. The CDR3 extends over 13 amino acids. Germline CDR1 and CDR2: SGHTA and FQGTGA. Trimming took off 8 bases at V and 4 bases at J, with 14 bases between the two ends.

J is TRBJ2-5 and V is TRBV2, with 8 bases that match TRBD2. The CDR3 spans 14 residues. In germline, CDR1 is SNHLY, CDR2 FYNNEI. V trimming: 5 bases; J trimming: 2 bases; junction bases outside the gene matches: 4. The CDR3 DNA follows: TGTGCCAGCAGTAGCTCTAGCGGGCAAGAGACCCAGTACTTC. It codes for CASSSSSGQETQYF.

V and J are TRBV5-1 and TRBJ1-2; D unresolved. Germline assignment: CDR1 SGHRS and CDR2 YFSETQ. Trimming cost V 1 base and J 9 bases, with 16 bases left between them. The CDR3 is made up of 14 amino acids. The CDR3 DNA is TGCGCCAGCAGCTTGTCTTTGGGAACTATGAGCTACACCTTC. This encodes CASSLSLGTMSYTF.